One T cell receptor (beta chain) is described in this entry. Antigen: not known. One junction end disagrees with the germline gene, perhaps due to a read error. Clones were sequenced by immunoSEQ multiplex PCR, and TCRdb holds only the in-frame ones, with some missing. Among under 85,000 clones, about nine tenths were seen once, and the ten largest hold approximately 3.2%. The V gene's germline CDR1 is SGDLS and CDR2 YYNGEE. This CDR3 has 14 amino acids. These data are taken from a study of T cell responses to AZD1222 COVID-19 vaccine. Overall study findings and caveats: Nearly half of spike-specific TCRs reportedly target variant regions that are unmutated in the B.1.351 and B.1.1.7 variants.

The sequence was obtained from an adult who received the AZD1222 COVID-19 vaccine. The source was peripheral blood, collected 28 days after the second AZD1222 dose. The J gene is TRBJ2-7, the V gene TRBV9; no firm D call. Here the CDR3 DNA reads TGTGCCAGCAGCCTATGGGCCCTCTCCCACGAGCAGTACTTC. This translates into CASSLWALSHEQYF.